This TCR beta chain was identified in a study of blood T cell repertoires in COVID-19. About the study: Material from acute and convalescent COVID-19 was sourced from the United States, Italy and Spain. PBMCs, B-cell-depleted T cells, or T cells provided the cDNA or gDNA that made up the material.

The V gene end was trimmed by 4 bases and the J gene end by 3 bases; junction bases not matched to a gene: 6. The CDR3 loop spans 16 amino acids. Germline values: CDR1 SGHTA, CDR2 FQGTGA. Original processing notes: Cell counts per sample came from amplifying reference gene primers. Generated by immunoSEQ multiplex PCR, the TCRdb table keeps only in-frame clones and is missing some. V, J and clone size reflect that table, while D and trimming were determined from the DNA. The sample records 120,000 to 150,000 clones, around 86% being singletons. This sequence originates from a man older than 75 with acute or convalescent COVID-19. Sample: peripheral blood. The chain carries TRBV7-3 and TRBJ2-3, with TRBD2 identical over 11 bases. CDR3 amino acids: CASSSLLAGVTDTQYF. The CDR3 coding sequence is TGTGCCAGCAGCTCCTTACTAGCGGGAGTTACAGATACGCAGTATTTT.